This T cell receptor beta chain was captured by sequencing in a study of cytomegalovirus exposure and HLA in healthy donors. In the PCR, 60 Vbeta and 13 Jbeta primers were used. Sequenced by immunoSEQ multiplex PCR; TCRdb stores in-frame clones only, minus some. This sample yields roughly 130,000 clones, of which around three quarters are seen a single time; 1% belongs to the top ten. Per germline, CDR1 SNHLY and CDR2 FYNNEI. Trimming shortened V by 3 bases and J by 0 bases, and 9 bases separated the two germline ends. The CDR3 sequence is 15 residues long. The V gene is TRBV2, the J gene TRBJ1-3; TRBD1 is a possible D gene (5 bases). The sequenced sample was PBMCs. The receptor was isolated from a man aged 35 to 55 in good health and CMV-seronegative. The CDR3 DNA reads as TGTGCCAGCAGTGATCAGGGCCTCTCTGGAAACACCATATATTTT. This translates into CASSDQGLSGNTIYF.